This T cell receptor beta chain was obtained from a study of cytomegalovirus exposure and HLA in healthy donors. Study-level findings and limits: Association with HLA alleles at 0.05 false discovery rate was found for some 18,000 TCR beta sequences in a later analysis.

PCR involved 60 Vbeta and 13 Jbeta primers. TCRdb's table, derived via immunoSEQ multiplex PCR, lists solely in-frame clones and lacks some. The sample shows about 170,000 clones, approximately 80% of them seen only once. Per the germline V gene, CDR1 is SGHTA and CDR2 is FQGNSA. The CDR3 spans 15 residues. The V gene end was trimmed by 8 bases and the J gene end by 6 bases; junction bases not matched to a gene: 8. A word on this clone: What it binds is unknown.

The specimen was PBMCs. This clonotype originated in a female donor in good health and CMV-seronegative. The genes are TRBV7-2 and TRBJ2-3; 13 bases map to TRBD2. DNA for the CDR3: TGTGCCAGCCGCCAAGGACTAGCGGGAGCGGATACGCAGTATTTT. The encoded protein is CASRQGLAGADTQYF. Looking up the rest from reference TRBV7-2 and TRBJ2-3 gives the full variable domain: GAGVSQSPSNKVTEKGKDVELRCDPISGHTALYWYRQSLGQGLEFLIYFQGNSAPDKSGLPSDRFSAERTGGSVSTLTIQRTQQEDSAVYLCASRQGLAGADTQYFGPGTRLTVL.